Included here is one TCR beta chain sequence, with context. The sample's time point: neoterminal ileum biopsy at postoperative endoscopy, about 6 months after surgery. Patients were adults with ileal or ileocolonic Crohn's disease needing resection. Produced via immunoSEQ multiplex PCR; TCRdb's table is partial and in-frame only. The sample lists under 15,000 clones, approximately 78% occurring once. This sample is part of a study of T cell repertoires in ileal Crohn's disease. About the study: Median disease duration was roughly 8.4 years; 35% smoked at surgery.

V dropped 11 bases and J dropped 3 bases, with 10 bases sitting between them. Germline CDR1 reads SNHLY; CDR2 reads FYNNEI. The CDR3 has 12 residues. Sequencing was carried out using ileal tissue. The clonotype originates from an adult with Crohn's disease. The V gene is TRBV2, the J gene TRBJ2-2; D unresolved. The CDR3 reads CARTTYTGELFF. The CDR3 DNA reads as TGTGCCCGTACCACTTACACCGGGGAGCTGTTTTTT.